These T cell receptor beta chains were read from a single sample in a study of T-cell reconstitution after alpha-beta-depleted transplantation in children. A single record per CDR3 protein comes from TCRdb applying MiXCR to the PCR reads. Of about 980,000 distinct CDR3 sequences detected, about 26% appear once; the ten largest clones hold about 28%. This specimen consisted of PBMCs, mostly from graft donor cells, obtained 360 days after TCRalphabeta/CD19-depleted stem cell transplant. The receptors stem from a boy in the first two years of life who had a stem cell transplant for SCID, so the T cells may come from the graft donor. Both conserved end residues are part of each CDR3. A D gene is named only where the DNA matches it firmly. Size is omitted from some rows. Given values are once, few, many or a class for expanded clones.

>.|TRBJ1-6|.|TRBV24-1
TGTGCCACCAGTGATTTAACGGGTAATGGAGGTTCACCCCTCCACTTT
CATSDLTGNGGSPLHF
>TRBD2|TRBJ2-7|.|TRBV20-1
TGCAGTGCCCCCGCGGGCGGGGGGGCCGGAGAGCAGTACTTC
CSAPAGGGAGEQYF
>TRBD2|TRBJ2-7|few|TRBV5-1
TGCGCCAGCAGCTTGGCCCCTTATCATGGAGCGGGGGGGCGGCCCTACGAGCAGTACTTC
CASSLAPYHGAGGRPYEQYF
>TRBD1|TRBJ2-7|.|TRBV6-5
TGTGCCAGCAGTTACTCGGACAGGGAGGCCTCCTACGAGCAGTACTTC
CASSYSDREASYEQYF
>.|TRBJ1-2|few|TRBV2
TGTGCCAGCAGTGAATCGGGGATGAACTATGGCTACACCTTC
CASSESGMNYGYTF
>.|TRBJ1-2|.|TRBV7-9
TGTGCCAGCAGCTTAACAGAGGTTAACTATGGCTACACCTTC
CASSLTEVNYGYTF
>TRBD2|TRBJ2-7|.|TRBV20-1
TGCAGTGCTAGAGACACCCTAGCGGGGGGTTCCGAGCAGTACTTC
CSARDTLAGGSEQYF
>.|TRBJ2-1|few|TRBV7-2
TGTGCCAGCAGCCGTGATCGGGTGGGCCACAATGAGCAGTTCTTC
CASSRDRVGHNEQFF
>.|TRBJ1-1|few|TRBV10-1
TGCGCCAGCAGCTACGAGGGAATTCCGAACACTGAAGCTTTCTTT
CASSYEGIPNTEAFF
>TRBD1|TRBJ1-6|.|TRBV12-3/TRBV12-4
TGTGCCAGCAGTCGCGACAGGGGAAGTTCACCCCTCCACTTT
CASSRDRGSSPLHF
>TRBD2|TRBJ2-3|few|TRBV7-3
TGTGCCAGCAGCTCTAGCGGGGAGATGAGGGGTACGCAGTATTTT
CASSSSGEMRGTQYF
>.|TRBJ1-3|.|TRBV4-1
TGCGCCAGCAGCCAAGATTTGGAGGGGAAGACCTTTCTTGGAAACACCATATATTTT
CASSQDLEGKTFLGNTIYF
>.|TRBJ2-5|few|TRBV7-2
TGTGCCAGCAGCCCGTACGGAGAGACCCAGTACTTC
CASSPYGETQYF
>TRBD2|TRBJ2-1|.|TRBV12-3/TRBV12-4
TGTGCCAGCAGTCTTCTAGCGGGGGTAAACAATGAGCAGTTCTTC
CASSLLAGVNNEQFF
>TRBD1|TRBJ2-5|.|TRBV5-1
TGCGCCAGCAGCCCCAGAGACAGGGGCTTCGGAGAGACCCAGTACTTC
CASSPRDRGFGETQYF
>.|TRBJ2-2|.|TRBV4-3
TGCGCCAGCAGCCAAGCTCTTATCTCCCCCACCGGGGAGCTGTTTTTT
CASSQALISPTGELFF
>TRBD1|TRBJ2-1|.|TRBV5-1
TGCGCCAGCAGCTTAAATACCGGGACAGGCTCCGGTGAGCAGTTCTTC
CASSLNTGTGSGEQFF
>TRBD1|TRBJ1-1|.|TRBV7-2
TGTGCCAGCATTCGACAGGGGGCCGTCGGCACTGAAGCTTTCTTT
CASIRQGAVGTEAFF
>.|TRBJ1-4|few|TRBV20-1
TGCAGCCAGCTCGGGGGGGAAAAACTGTTTTTT
CSQLGGEKLFF
>.|TRBJ2-7|many|TRBV5-1
TGCGCCAGCAGCTTGCCCTACGAGCAGTACTTC
CASSLPYEQYF
>.|TRBJ2-5|many|TRBV5-1
TGCGCCAGCACCGAGGGACCTCCAGTCGAGACCCAGTACTTC
CASTEGPPVETQYF
>TRBD2|TRBJ2-7|few|TRBV3-1
TGTGCCAGCAGTACAGCGGGGTCGGGGGGCTACGAGCAGTACTTC
CASSTAGSGGYEQYF
>.|TRBJ2-1|few|TRBV5-1
TGCGCCAGCAGCCGGGCTCGGGTCTCCTACAATGAGCAGTTCTTC
CASSRARVSYNEQFF
>TRBD2|TRBJ2-1|.|TRBV5-1
TGCGCCAGCAACGCCAGACGGGGGGGCGATGTCAATGAGCAGTTCTTC
CASNARRGGDVNEQFF
>.|TRBJ2-3|few|TRBV18
TGTGCCAGCTCACCACTACTATCTAGCACAGATACGCAGTATTTT
CASSPLLSSTDTQYF
>.|TRBJ1-2|few|TRBV29-1
TGCAGCGCCGAGGGGGGCACTAACTATGGCTACACCTTC
CSAEGGTNYGYTF
>.|TRBJ1-1|.|TRBV29-1
TGCAGCGTTGAAAGGGACATGTGGACTGAAGCTTTCTTT
CSVERDMWTEAFF
>TRBD1|TRBJ2-1|many|TRBV4-1
TGCGCCAGCAGCCGACCGGGACAGGGGGCCAATGAGCAGTTCTTC
CASSRPGQGANEQFF
>.|TRBJ2-3|.|TRBV4-2
TGTGCCAGCAGCCGGCCCGACACAGGGCTATCTAGCACAGATACGCAGTATTTT
CASSRPDTGLSSTDTQYF
>.|TRBJ2-3|few|TRBV4-1
TGCGCCAGCAGCCAAGAAACCGCAAGACTAGGGGGCACAGATACGCAGTATTTT
CASSQETARLGGTDTQYF
>.|TRBJ2-3|.|TRBV15
TGTGCCACCAGCATTGGGGCTCTCCTCACAGATACGCAGTATTTT
CATSIGALLTDTQYF
>.|TRBJ2-1|few|TRBV24-1
TGTGCCACCAGTGATATCCGGGGAAACAATGAGCAGTTCTTC
CATSDIRGNNEQFF
>TRBD1|TRBJ1-6|few|TRBV6-1
TGTGCCACCGGACGGACAGGGGGTAATTCACCCCTCCACTTT
CATGRTGGNSPLHF
>TRBD2|TRBJ2-3|.|TRBV20-1
TGCAGTGCTAGAGCGCGGGGGGGCCGGGATACGCAGTATTTT
CSARARGGRDTQYF
>.|TRBJ2-5|.|TRBV10-2
TGCGCCAGCAGCCGACCGGGACGCCAAGAGACCCAGTACTTC
CASSRPGRQETQYF
>.|TRBJ1-1|many|TRBV9
.
CASSVAFGAPGTEVFF
>.|TRBJ2-2|.|TRBV2
TGTGCCAGCAACGGACAGATGACCGGGGAGCTGTTTTTT
CASNGQMTGELFF
>TRBD1|TRBJ1-3|.|TRBV12-5
TGTGCTAGTGGTCCCACCCGACAGGGCCTCTTCTCTGGAAACACCATATATTTT
CASGPTRQGLFSGNTIYF
>TRBD1|TRBJ2-7|.|TRBV12-3/TRBV12-4
TGTGCCAGCAGTCAAAGGACAGGGGGCTACGAGCAGTACTTC
CASSQRTGGYEQYF
>.|TRBJ1-3|.|TRBV10-3
TGTGCCATCAGTGAGTCATCCGGAAAAAACACCATATATTTT
CAISESSGKNTIYF
>.|TRBJ1-1|.|TRBV30
TGTGCCTGGAGTGCGCCCCTTCCGGGACCAGGGAACACTGAAGCTTTCTTT
CAWSAPLPGPGNTEAFF
>.|TRBJ2-5|.|TRBV7-6
TGTGCCAGCACCCCCCTCAGAGGGGCTGAGCAAGAGACCCAGTACTTC
CASTPLRGAEQETQYF
>TRBD1|TRBJ2-7|.|TRBV29-1
TGCAGCGTCGCCGGGACAGGGATTACCTACGAGCAGTACTTC
CSVAGTGITYEQYF
>TRBD2|TRBJ2-5|once|TRBV20-1
TGCAGTGCTAGAGATCAGTGGCTAGCGGGGGTAGGAGAGACCCAGTACTTC
CSARDQWLAGVGETQYF
>.|TRBJ1-4|.|TRBV20-1
TGCAGTGCCCTGGGGGGCTCTAATGAAAAACTGTTTTTT
CSALGGSNEKLFF
>TRBD1|TRBJ2-7|once|TRBV20-1
TGCAGTGCTTGGGGGTCGGGACAGCACTACGAGCAGTACTTC
CSAWGSGQHYEQYF
>TRBD1|TRBJ2-6|.|TRBV15
TGTGCCACCAGCAGGGGACAGTCCCGATCTGGGGCCAACGTCCTGACTTTC
CATSRGQSRSGANVLTF